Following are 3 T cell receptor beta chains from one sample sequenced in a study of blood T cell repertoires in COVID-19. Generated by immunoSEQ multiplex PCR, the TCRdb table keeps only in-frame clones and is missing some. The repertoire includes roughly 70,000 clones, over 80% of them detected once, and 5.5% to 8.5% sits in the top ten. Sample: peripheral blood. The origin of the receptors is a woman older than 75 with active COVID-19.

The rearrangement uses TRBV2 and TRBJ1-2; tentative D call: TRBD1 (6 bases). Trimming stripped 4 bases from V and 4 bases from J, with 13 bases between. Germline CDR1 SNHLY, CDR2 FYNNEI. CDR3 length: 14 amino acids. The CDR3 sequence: CASSGLTGSYGYTF. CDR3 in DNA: TGTGCCAGCAGTGGATTAACAGGGTCCTATGGCTACACCTTC.

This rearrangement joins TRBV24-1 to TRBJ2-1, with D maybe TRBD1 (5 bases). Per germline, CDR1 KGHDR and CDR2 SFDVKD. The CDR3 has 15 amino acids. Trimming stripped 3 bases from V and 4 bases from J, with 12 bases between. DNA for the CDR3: TGTGCCACCAGTGATCCCGTGGGGCAATACAATGAGCAGTTCTTC. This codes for CATSDPVGQYNEQFF.

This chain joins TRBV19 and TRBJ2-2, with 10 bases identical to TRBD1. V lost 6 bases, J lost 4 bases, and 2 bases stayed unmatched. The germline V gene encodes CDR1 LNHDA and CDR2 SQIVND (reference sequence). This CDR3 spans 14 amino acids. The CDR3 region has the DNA TGTGCCAGTAGACGGGACAGGGGCACCGGGGAGCTGTTTTTT. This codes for CASRRDRGTGELFF.